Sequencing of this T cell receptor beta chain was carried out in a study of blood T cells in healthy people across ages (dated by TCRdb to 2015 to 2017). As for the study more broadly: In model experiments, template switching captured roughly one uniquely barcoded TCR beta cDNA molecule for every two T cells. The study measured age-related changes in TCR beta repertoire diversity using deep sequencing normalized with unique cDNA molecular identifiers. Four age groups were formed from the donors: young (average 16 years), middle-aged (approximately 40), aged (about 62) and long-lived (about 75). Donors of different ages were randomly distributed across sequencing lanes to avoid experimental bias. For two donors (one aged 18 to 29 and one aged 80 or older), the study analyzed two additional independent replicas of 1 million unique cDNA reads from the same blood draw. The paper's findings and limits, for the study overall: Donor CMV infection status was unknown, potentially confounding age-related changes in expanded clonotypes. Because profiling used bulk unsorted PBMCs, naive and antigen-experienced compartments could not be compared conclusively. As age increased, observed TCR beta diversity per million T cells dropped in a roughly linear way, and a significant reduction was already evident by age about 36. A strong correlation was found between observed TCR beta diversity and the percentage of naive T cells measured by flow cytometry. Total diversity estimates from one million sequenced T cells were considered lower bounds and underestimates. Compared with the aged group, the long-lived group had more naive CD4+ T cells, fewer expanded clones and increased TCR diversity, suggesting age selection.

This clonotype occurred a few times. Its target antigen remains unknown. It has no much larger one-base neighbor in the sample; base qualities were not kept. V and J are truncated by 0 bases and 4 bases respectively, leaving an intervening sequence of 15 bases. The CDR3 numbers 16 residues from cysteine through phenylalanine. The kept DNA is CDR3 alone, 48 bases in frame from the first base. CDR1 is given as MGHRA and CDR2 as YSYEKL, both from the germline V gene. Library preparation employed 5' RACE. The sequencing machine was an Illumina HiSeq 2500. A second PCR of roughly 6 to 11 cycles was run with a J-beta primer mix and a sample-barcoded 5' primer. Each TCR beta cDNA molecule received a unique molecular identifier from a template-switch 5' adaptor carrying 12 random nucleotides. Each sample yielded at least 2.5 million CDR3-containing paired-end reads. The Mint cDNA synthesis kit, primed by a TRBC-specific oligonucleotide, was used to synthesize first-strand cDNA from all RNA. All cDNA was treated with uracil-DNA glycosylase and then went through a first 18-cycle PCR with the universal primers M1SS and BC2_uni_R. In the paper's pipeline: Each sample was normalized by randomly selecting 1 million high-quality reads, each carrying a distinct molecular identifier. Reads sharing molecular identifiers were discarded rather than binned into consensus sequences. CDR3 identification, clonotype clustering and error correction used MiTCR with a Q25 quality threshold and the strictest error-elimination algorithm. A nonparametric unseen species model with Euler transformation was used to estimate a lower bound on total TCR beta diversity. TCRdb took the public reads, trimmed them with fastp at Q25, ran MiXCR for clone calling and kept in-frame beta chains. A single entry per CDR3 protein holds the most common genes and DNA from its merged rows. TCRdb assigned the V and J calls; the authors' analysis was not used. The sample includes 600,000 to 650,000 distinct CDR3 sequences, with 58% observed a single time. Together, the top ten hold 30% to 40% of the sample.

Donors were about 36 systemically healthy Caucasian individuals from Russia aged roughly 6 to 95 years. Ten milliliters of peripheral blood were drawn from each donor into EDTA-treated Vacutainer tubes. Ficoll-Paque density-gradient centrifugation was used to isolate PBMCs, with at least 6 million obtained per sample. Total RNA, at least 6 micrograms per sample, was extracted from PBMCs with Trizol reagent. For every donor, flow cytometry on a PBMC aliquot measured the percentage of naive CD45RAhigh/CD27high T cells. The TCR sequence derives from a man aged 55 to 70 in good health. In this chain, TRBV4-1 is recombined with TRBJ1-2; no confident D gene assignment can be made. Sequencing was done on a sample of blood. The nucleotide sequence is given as TGCGCCAGCAGCCAAGAACGGGCCGGAGGGAGCTATGGCTACACCTTC. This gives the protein CASSQERAGGSYGYTF.